This T cell receptor (beta chain) is drawn from a study of blood T cells in healthy people across ages (dated by TCRdb to 2013 to 2016). Regarding the research as a whole: Template switching captured roughly one uniquely barcoded TCR beta cDNA molecule per two T cells in model experiments. To track age-related changes in TCR beta repertoire diversity, the study relied on deep sequencing normalized with unique cDNA molecular identifiers. Donors were grouped into four age groups: young (average about 15 years), middle-aged (39), aged (approximately 67) and long-lived (about 89). To avoid experimental bias, donors of different ages were randomly spread across the sequencing lanes. The study analyzed two additional independent replicas of 1 million unique cDNA reads from the same blood draw for two donors, one aged 18 to 29 and one aged 80 or older.

Libraries were prepared through 5' RACE. A second roughly 7 to 11 cycle PCR used a sample-barcoded 5' primer and a J-beta primer mix. A template-switch 5' adaptor carrying 12 random nucleotides introduced a unique molecular identifier onto each TCR beta cDNA molecule. Each sample yielded at least 2.5 million CDR3-containing paired-end reads. The Mint cDNA synthesis kit, primed by a TRBC-specific oligonucleotide, was used to synthesize first-strand cDNA from all RNA. Following uracil-DNA glycosylase treatment, a first 18-cycle PCR with universal primers M1SS and BC2_uni_R was performed on all cDNA. The source study handled its data this way. Each sample was normalized by randomly selecting 1 million high-quality reads, each carrying a distinct molecular identifier. Instead of being binned into consensus sequences, reads with shared molecular identifiers were discarded. MiTCR, set to a Q25 quality threshold and the strictest error-elimination algorithm, was used for CDR3 identification, clonotype clustering and error correction. Lower-bound total TCR beta diversity was estimated with a nonparametric unseen species model using Euler transformation. TCRdb reran the public reads through fastp at Q25 and MiXCR, keeping productive beta chains. Rows with one shared CDR3 protein collapse into an entry with the most common genes and DNA. V and J calls and clone size were set by TCRdb, not the authors. This sample gives some 1,800,000 distinct CDR3 sequences in total; about two fifths of them show up just once. Roughly 24% of the sample is taken by the ten largest.

Worth noting for this clonotype: Its antigen is currently not known. Base qualities were left out, and no much larger clone turns up one base away.

Broad study findings and their caveats: Because the CMV infection status of the donors was unknown, age-related changes in expanded clonotypes may potentially have been confounded. Total diversity estimates from one million sequenced T cells were considered lower bounds and underestimates. Compared with the aged group, the long-lived group had more naive CD4+ T cells, fewer expanded clones and increased TCR diversity, a pattern suggesting age selection. As age increased, observed TCR beta diversity per million T cells dropped in a roughly linear way, and a significant reduction was already evident by age 40. There was a strong correlation between observed TCR beta diversity and the percentage of naive T cells measured by flow cytometry. Bulk unsorted PBMC profiling prevented conclusive comparison of naive and antigen-experienced compartments.

Inclusive of the bounding cysteine and phenylalanine, the CDR3 is 15 residues long. Only CDR3 DNA remains: 45 bases, in frame from the first base. V was cut back by 3 bases and J by 8 bases, leaving a gap of 20 bases between them. The germline V gene (reference sequence) specifies DFQATT as CDR1 and SNEGSKA as CDR2. Donors were a few dozen systemically healthy Caucasian individuals from Russia aged about 6 to 100 years. Each donor gave around 9.8 milliliters of peripheral blood, collected into EDTA-treated Vacutainer tubes. Ficoll-Paque density-gradient centrifugation was used to isolate PBMCs, with at least 6.5 million per sample. Total RNA was extracted from PBMCs with Trizol reagent, with at least 5.5 micrograms obtained per sample. Naive CD45RAhigh/CD27high T cell percentages were measured by flow cytometry on a PBMC aliquot from every donor.

The specimen sequenced was blood. The TCR was taken from a human donor in good health. Rearrangement joined TRBV20-1 to TRBJ2-1; the best D guess is TRBD2, with 7 bases matching. The nucleotide sequence reads TGCAGTGCTAGTAGGGGGAGGGGGGGTTCCCATGAGCAGTTCTTC. This is translated as CSASRGRGGSHEQFF.